This T cell receptor beta chain was captured in a study of CD8+CD57+ T cells in acquired aplastic anemia. Study-level points and caveats: Shared by patients and controls, 25 to 35 CD8+ CDR3s were abundant in patients.

Trimming cost V 5 bases and J 4 bases, with 15 bases left between them. The CDR3 extends over 14 amino acids. Germline V gene lookup returns CDR1 SGHVS and CDR2 FQNEAQ. The study profiled TCR beta VDJ and CDR3 using genomic DNA as template. TCRdb fed the reads into MiXCR, producing one record per CDR3 protein. Of more than 150,000 distinct CDR3 sequences listed, over 60% are singletons. In regard to this clonotype: Its matching antigen is unknown.

The chain combines TRBV7-8 with TRBJ2-7; weak D call: TRBD1 (5 bases). This receptor was taken from a human donor with severe aplastic anemia or a healthy control (not recorded which). The sequenced material came from sorted CD4+, CD8+, or CD8+CD57+ T cells (not recorded which) from PBMCs. CDR3 sequence (DNA): TGTGCCAGCAGCGCCAGGGTCGGCGTATACGAGCAGTACTTC. This codes for CASSARVGVYEQYF.